This record looks at one TCR beta chain sequence and its context. The table lists this clonotype with a few counts. Its antigen is still unknown. Within one base of it there is no much larger clone, and no base qualities were kept. Hyperthyroidism was defined as stable when no progression to ophthalmopathy occurred within 18 months of follow-up. Hyperthyroidism patients were newly diagnosed, with disease duration under 2 months, and aged 18 to 65 years. Patients with other autoimmune diseases, uncontrolled infections, pregnancy or lactation were excluded. Diagnosis relied on clinical symptoms, serum thyroxine, TRAb, thyroid ultrasound and orbital computed tomography. Ficoll-Paque density gradient centrifugation was used to isolate PBMCs from about 9 ml of fresh peripheral blood. Total RNA was extracted with Trizol reagent and quality-checked on an Agilent 2100 Bioanalyzer. The entry originates in a study of Graves' ophthalmopathy and Graves' hyperthyroidism (dated by TCRdb to the late 2010s). With regard to the full study: Peripheral blood was collected at initial diagnosis, before any treatment. In total, 120 to 150 blood samples were TCR-sequenced: fewer than 50 ophthalmopathy, some 80 hyperthyroidism and roughly 17 hyperthyroidism-to-ophthalmopathy patients. To explore V-J signatures that separate ophthalmopathy from hyperthyroidism, a discovery set of about 98 patients was enrolled, consisting of 40 to 45 with ophthalmopathy and about 60 with stable hyperthyroidism. In about six hyperthyroidism patients, the T-cell repertoire of thyroid tissue was compared with the T-cell repertoire of blood. Following sampling, methimazole starting at 30 mg daily was administered to hyperthyroidism patients, and high-dose intravenous methylprednisolone was administered to ophthalmopathy patients. The study used signatures of the TCR beta repertoire to tell Graves' ophthalmopathy apart from Graves' hyperthyroidism and to predict which patients would progress to ophthalmopathy. For independent validation, a separate cohort was made up of 18 hyperthyroidism patients plus 17 patients who later progressed from hyperthyroidism to ophthalmopathy. The 90 to 100 discovery patients were randomly split 7:3 into training and test sets.

The study at large found these results: Sample size was not predetermined statistically, and investigators were not blinded to group allocation. Ophthalmopathy was separated from stable hyperthyroidism by the 13-signature model with roughly 87% sensitivity and about 81% specificity in cross-validation and with 80%/75% in the test set. Among expanded thyroid clonotypes with frequency above 0.001, most also showed up in blood, which suggests that blood repertoires may reflect the thyroid immune response. In validation, the model predicted ophthalmopathy progression with about 71% sensitivity and roughly 78% specificity; roughly 12 predicted patients were CT-confirmed with GO in a median of around 6.5 months.

TCR beta CDR3 regions were amplified from RNA transcripts for repertoire sequencing. The first round of RT-PCR was done with HTBI primers and the Qiagen OneStep RT-PCR kit, and was followed by a second round of multiplex PCR, then size selection and purification. The libraries underwent paired-end sequencing with 100 bp reads on an Illumina HiSeq2000. The authors processed their data as follows. SOAPnuke was used for read processing, and reads with adapters, uncalled bases, a mean Phred below 15, or no exact constant-primer or identifier match were discarded. High-quality paired reads were merged with COPE v1.2.5. Clonotypes were defined as unique nucleotide sequences and were aligned to IMGT TRB V, D and J references using MiTCR v1.1. The analysis was limited to V-J combinations with a frequency above 0.0001, which together covered roughly 99% of the repertoires. For each V-J combination, a TCR clonal expansion and chaos score was defined as F50 clonal expansion divided by the chaos observed in the TCRdist matrix. Welch's t-statistics and random forest were used to narrow the features down to approximately twelve V-J combinations, which were then fed into a naive Bayes classifier. The similarity between thyroid and blood repertoires was quantified using the Morisita-Horn index. Clones were called with MiXCR by TCRdb after fastp trimmed the public reads at Q25, and only in-frame beta chains were retained. Each entry merges the rows of one CDR3 protein and shows their most common DNA and genes. TCRdb, rather than the study authors, made the V and J calls. The sample contains under 800,000 distinct CDR3 sequences, over 20% of them found a single time. Approximately 7.7% of the sample comes from the top ten.

A distance of 18 bases separates the germline ends of V and J, which lose 0 bases and 4 bases respectively. There are 17 amino acids in the CDR3, from cysteine to phenylalanine inclusive. Kept here is only the CDR3 DNA, which spans 51 bases and is read in frame from base 1. CDR1 and CDR2 are read off the germline V gene as MGHRA and YSYEKL. The sequenced sample was peripheral blood. This chain joins TRBV4-1 to TRBJ1-2; perhaps TRBD1 is the D gene, with 5 bases matching. The clonotype comes from a woman younger than 35 with stable Graves' hyperthyroidism. Some clones in this sample may be carry-over from other donors' samples. Donor details come from another sample of the same person, matched by shared clones. Read as DNA, the sequence is TGCGCCAGCAGCCAAGAGGGGCTAGGTAGACAGACCTATGGCTACACCTTC. Its amino acids are CASSQEGLGRQTYGYTF.